This is a list of T cell receptor beta chains from one sample in a study of T cells after yellow fever vaccination. TCRdb redid the calling of the 5' RACE reads with MiXCR, one entry per CDR3 protein. The table includes 500,000 to 650,000 distinct CDR3 sequences, about 13% detected once. The material was PBMCs, obtained on the day of the yellow fever booster vaccination. These receptors came from a man aged 25-40 years who received the YFV17D yellow fever vaccine. CDR3s include the opening cysteine and the closing phenylalanine or tryptophan. A clone size is listed for some rows: how often the clone was seen (once, few, many), or a class if it is expanded.

abundance: -; len: 17; v_gene: TRBV27; j_gene: TRBJ2-7; CDR3aa: CASSLSRSGISVYEQYF
abundance: few; len: 16; v_gene: TRBV18; j_gene: TRBJ2-5; CDR3aa: CASSPTQGPIQETQYF
abundance: -; len: 14; v_gene: TRBV5-4; j_gene: TRBJ1-1; CDR3aa: CASSPGPGSPEAFF
abundance: few; len: 15; v_gene: TRBV4-2; j_gene: TRBJ2-4; CDR3aa: CASSQVDDGENIQYF
abundance: -; len: 18; v_gene: TRBV11-1; j_gene: TRBJ2-5; CDR3aa: CASSPRPSSRNPYGTQYF
abundance: few; len: 15; v_gene: TRBV5-1; j_gene: TRBJ2-5; CDR3aa: CASSLAIGTGETQYF
abundance: -; len: 18; v_gene: TRBV7-2; j_gene: TRBJ2-5; CDR3aa: CASSLAFGGVVGQETQYF
abundance: few; len: 19; v_gene: TRBV7-6; j_gene: TRBJ2-3; CDR3aa: CASSFGPPGPLRSEDTQYF
abundance: once; len: 13; v_gene: TRBV20-1; j_gene: TRBJ2-5; CDR3aa: CSATGGAGESQYF
abundance: -; len: 14; v_gene: TRBV28; j_gene: TRBJ2-2; CDR3aa: CASSPTGWTGELFF
abundance: -; len: 16; v_gene: TRBV12-3/TRBV12-4; j_gene: TRBJ1-2; CDR3aa: CASSLALRGTRDGYTF
abundance: few; len: 12; v_gene: TRBV30; j_gene: TRBJ2-7; CDR3aa: CAWSYEVGEQYF
abundance: few; len: 16; v_gene: TRBV5-4; j_gene: TRBJ2-2; CDR3aa: CASSLSGGSGTGELFF
abundance: few; len: 11; v_gene: TRBV14; j_gene: TRBJ2-1; CDR3aa: CASSQLTFQFF
abundance: -; len: 16; v_gene: TRBV5-4; j_gene: TRBJ2-2; CDR3aa: CASSLARGDMSGELFF
abundance: -; len: 17; v_gene: TRBV20-1; j_gene: TRBJ2-1; CDR3aa: CSARGPTAGDTYNEQFF
abundance: -; len: 13; v_gene: TRBV29-1; j_gene: TRBJ2-2; CDR3aa: CSVGSRLPGELFF
abundance: few; len: 13; v_gene: TRBV5-6; j_gene: TRBJ2-1; CDR3aa: CASSNDLGAEQFF
abundance: -; len: 16; v_gene: TRBV9; j_gene: TRBJ2-1; CDR3aa: CASSVGLAGAGNEQFF
abundance: many; len: 13; v_gene: TRBV5-1; j_gene: TRBJ2-5; CDR3aa: CASSLGGSETQYF
abundance: -; len: 17; v_gene: TRBV5-1; j_gene: TRBJ1-2; CDR3aa: CASSPARQTFDNYGYTF
abundance: few; len: 14; v_gene: TRBV3-1; j_gene: TRBJ2-1; CDR3aa: CASSQVASYNEQFF
abundance: few; len: 14; v_gene: TRBV29-1; j_gene: TRBJ1-5; CDR3aa: CSVGTEDSNQPQHF
abundance: -; len: 15; v_gene: TRBV18; j_gene: TRBJ2-3; CDR3aa: CASSPKQLGTDTQYF
abundance: few; len: 14; v_gene: TRBV2; j_gene: TRBJ2-3; CDR3aa: CASRGRTSGDTQYF
abundance: -; len: 12; v_gene: TRBV24-1; j_gene: TRBJ2-1; CDR3aa: CATSLGGHEQFF
abundance: few; len: 15; v_gene: TRBV7-8; j_gene: TRBJ2-2; CDR3aa: CASREPNGRRGELFF
abundance: -; len: 12; v_gene: TRBV7-9; j_gene: TRBJ1-1; CDR3aa: CASSKPYTEAFF
abundance: many; len: 15; v_gene: TRBV12-3/TRBV12-4; j_gene: TRBJ1-1; CDR3aa: CASSSGDGWTTEAFF
abundance: -; len: 13; v_gene: TRBV29-1; j_gene: TRBJ2-7; CDR3aa: CSVEDQRTYEQYF
abundance: -; len: 17; v_gene: TRBV6-1; j_gene: TRBJ2-3; CDR3aa: CASSPGLAFPDADTQYF
abundance: -; len: 15; v_gene: TRBV7-6; j_gene: TRBJ1-6; CDR3aa: CASSPSTGLGSPLHF
abundance: -; len: 12; v_gene: TRBV7-2; j_gene: TRBJ2-4; CDR3aa: CASSETGNIQYF
abundance: few; len: 14; v_gene: TRBV27; j_gene: TRBJ2-5; CDR3aa: CASSFGTGGATQYF
abundance: few; len: 13; v_gene: TRBV7-2; j_gene: TRBJ2-1; CDR3aa: CASSLVADNEQFF
abundance: few; len: 17; v_gene: TRBV7-2; j_gene: TRBJ2-1; CDR3aa: CASSRTIPPSSYNEQFF
abundance: -; len: 18; v_gene: TRBV6-1; j_gene: TRBJ2-5; CDR3aa: CASSPLLDRGIYQETQYF
abundance: -; len: 13; v_gene: TRBV7-9; j_gene: TRBJ2-3; CDR3aa: CASSLERDRIQYF
abundance: few; len: 14; v_gene: TRBV5-1; j_gene: TRBJ2-7; CDR3aa: CASSLGQQTYEQYF
abundance: -; len: 14; v_gene: TRBV5-1; j_gene: TRBJ2-3; CDR3aa: CASSLSGFTDTQYF
abundance: few; len: 13; v_gene: TRBV18; j_gene: TRBJ2-7; CDR3aa: CASSPSRSYEQYF
abundance: few; len: 14; v_gene: TRBV5-6; j_gene: TRBJ2-5; CDR3aa: CASSSPGTAYRLDF
abundance: few; len: 15; v_gene: TRBV20-1; j_gene: TRBJ2-5; CDR3aa: CSARPPQGAMETQYF
abundance: few; len: 14; v_gene: TRBV13; j_gene: TRBJ2-7; CDR3aa: CASSPGEHSYEQYF
abundance: -; len: 14; v_gene: TRBV5-1; j_gene: TRBJ2-1; CDR3aa: CASSLEDQYTEQFF
abundance: few; len: 16; v_gene: TRBV18; j_gene: TRBJ2-5; CDR3aa: CASSPEASGLSRTQYF
abundance: few; len: 15; v_gene: TRBV4-2; j_gene: TRBJ2-1; CDR3aa: CASREEPSSYNEQFF
abundance: many; len: 16; v_gene: TRBV9; j_gene: TRBJ2-2; CDR3aa: CASSVSGTPNTGELFF
abundance: few; len: 13; v_gene: TRBV7-8; j_gene: TRBJ1-5; CDR3aa: CASSPQGTQPQHF
abundance: -; len: 14; v_gene: TRBV2; j_gene: TRBJ2-7; CDR3aa: CASSGLAISYEQYF
abundance: -; len: 16; v_gene: TRBV5-6; j_gene: TRBJ2-3; CDR3aa: CASSLAGEGITDTQYF